This paragraph reports one T cell receptor (beta chain). Original data processing: Reference gene primer amplification yielded estimated nucleated cell counts. Generated by immunoSEQ multiplex PCR, the TCRdb table keeps only in-frame clones and is missing some. V and J calls plus clone size are reproduced from that table; the DNA served to infer D and trimming. The table records around 210,000 clones, 84% of them present only once. Germline CDR1 and CDR2: LGHDT and YNNKEL (reference sequence). V was pared by 1 base and J by 7 bases, with 7 bases of the junction left unmatched. The CDR3 is 15 amino acids. The data derive from a study of blood T cell repertoires in COVID-19. Those enrolled in Seattle joined during active infection and were followed longitudinally afterward.

The sequenced material came from peripheral blood. This clonotype was sampled from a woman of 80 years or more with COVID-19, enrolled during active disease. This chain links TRBV3-1 (or the pseudogene TRBV3-2) with TRBJ2-1; 7 bases line up with TRBD1. CDR3 residues: CASSQASGGSNEQFF. The CDR3 coding sequence is TGTGCCAGCAGCCAAGCGTCAGGGGGAAGTAATGAGCAGTTCTTC.